Each of the 26 T cell receptor beta chains below was sequenced from the same sample in a study of shared clonotypes between healthy human individuals. Using immunoSEQ multiplex PCR, the repertoire was profiled, and TCRdb retains in-frame clones only, with some absent. This sample yields about 1.1 million clones, of which approximately 80% are seen a single time; roughly 0.56% belongs to the top ten. The sample comprised memory CD4+ T cells from PBMCs. Subset: CD45RA-negative fraction. Every receptor here comes from a man aged 18 to 29 in good health. Some clones in this sample may be carry-over from other donors' samples.

The chain recombines TRBV5-1 with TRBJ1-1; D not resolved. Trimming took 2 bases from V and 1 from J, leaving 9 bases between them. The CDR3 has 14 amino acids. Germline CDR1 reads SGHRS; CDR2 reads YFSETQ. In nucleotides, the CDR3 is TGCGCCAGCAGCTTTGACCACCAGAACACTGAAGCTTTCTTT. This encodes CASSFDHQNTEAFF.

This sequence joins TRBV9 and TRBJ2-5; TRBD1 might be the D (5 bases). Germline lookup yields CDR1 SGDLS and CDR2 YYNGEE. Deletions cut 0 bases from V and 2 bases from J, with 8 bases between. The length of the CDR3 is 14 residues. CDR3 in DNA: TGTGCCAGCAGCGTAGCAGGGCAGCAAGAGACCCAGTACTTC. Translated, it gives CASSVAGQQETQYF.

The chain couples TRBV15 to TRBJ1-5; D not resolved. Trimming pared 6 bases from V and 0 bases from J, leaving 6 bases between. The CDR3 has 13 residues. Germline lookup yields CDR1 LNHNV and CDR2 YYDKDF (reference sequence). For the CDR3, the DNA is TGTGCCACCAGGCAGGATAGCAATCAGCCCCAGCATTTT. Translation: CATRQDSNQPQHF.

This chain joins TRBV7-2 and TRBJ2-3; D call uncertain. Trimming left V 5 bases short and J 2 bases short, with 11 bases between. Germline lookup yields CDR1 SGHTA and CDR2 FQGNSA. The CDR3 length is 14 residues. The CDR3 DNA reads as TGTGCCAGCAGCCGAGGCCGGTACACAGATACGCAGTATTTT. This sequence encodes CASSRGRYTDTQYF.

This clone was seen a handful of times. The chain combines TRBV5-1 with TRBJ2-5; 10 nucleotides match TRBD1. Unmatched junction bases numbered 8, after V lost 5 bases and J lost 4 bases. Germline CDR1 is SGHRS and CDR2 is YFSETQ. The CDR3 contains 15 residues. The CDR3 spells CASRRGTGVRETQYF. The CDR3 nucleotides read TGCGCCAGCAGGCGCGGGACAGGGGTACGAGAGACCCAGTACTTC.

This clone was observed a handful of times. This rearrangement joins TRBV30 to TRBJ2-3, with 9 bases lining up with TRBD1. This CDR3 has 15 residues. Germline loops: CDR1 GTSNPN, CDR2 SVGIG (reference sequence). J lost 3 bases, V lost 6 bases, and 10 bases had no gene match. In DNA form, the CDR3 reads TGTGCCTGCCACAGGTCGGGACAGGGTACAGATACGCAGTATTTT. Its protein product is CACHRSGQGTDTQYF.

This clone has a count of ten or more. The CDR3 region is CASSTRTGERDTQYF. In nucleotides, the CDR3 is TGTGCCAGCAGTACTCGGACAGGGGAGAGAGATACGCAGTATTTT. This sequence joins TRBV6-1 and TRBJ2-3; 9 bases match TRBD1. From germline, CDR1 is MNHNS and CDR2 SASEGT. Trimming took 5 bases from V and 5 from J; bases not matched to a gene: 8. The CDR3 runs to 15 residues.

This rearrangement joins TRBV5-1 to TRBJ2-5; TRBD2 matches at 9 bases. Per germline, CDR1 SGHRS and CDR2 YFSETQ. V dropped 2 bases and J dropped 5; count of bases not matched to a gene: 10. The CDR3 spans 16 residues. DNA for the CDR3: TGCGCCAGCAGCTTAGGACTAGCGCCTGGGGGGGAGACCCAGTACTTC. It translates to CASSLGLAPGGETQYF.

The rearrangement links TRBV7-3 to TRBJ2-6, with a possible D match to TRBD2 (6 bases). The CDR3 runs 17 residues. Germline V gene lookup returns CDR1 SGHTA and CDR2 FQGTGA. The V and J ends lost 0 bases and 2 bases respectively, with 11 bases between them. The CDR3 region is CASSLTLGGTGANVLTF. The CDR3 bases are TGTGCCAGCAGCTTAACGTTAGGAGGGACTGGGGCCAACGTCCTGACTTTC.

The chain combines TRBV6-6 with TRBJ1-5, with 8 bases that match TRBD1. The CDR3 spans 14 residues. V gave up 6 bases and J gave up 6 bases; unmatched junction bases: 7. CDR1 is MNHNY and CDR2 is SVGAGI in the germline V gene (reference sequence). The CDR3 DNA follows: TGTGCCAGCAGGGGAACAGGGGGAAGTCAGCCCCAGCATTTT. Translating gives CASRGTGGSQPQHF.

As regards this clone: The sample has other DNA sequences that encode this CDR3 too. The chain couples TRBV7-9 to TRBJ1-2; possible D gene TRBD1, 5 bases. V lost 5 bases, J lost 0 bases, and 13 bases lay in between. The CDR3 is 15 amino acids. Germline V gene lookup returns CDR1 SEHNR and CDR2 FQNEAQ (reference sequence). The CDR3 region is CASSRGTAPNYGYTF. The DNA for the CDR3 is TGTGCCAGCAGCCGAGGGACGGCTCCTAACTATGGCTACACCTTC. The full variable domain, rest sourced from reference TRBV7-9 and TRBJ1-2, is DTGVSQNPRHKITKRGQNVTFRCDPISEHNRLYWYRQTLGQGPEFLTYFQNEAQLEKSRLLSDRFSAERPKGSFSTLEIQRTEQGDSAMYLCASSRGTAPNYGYTFGSGTRLTVV.

The DNA for the CDR3 is TGCGCCAGCAGCTTGGATCCGGGACAGGGGACCACCGGGGAGCTGTTTTTT. It yields the protein CASSLDPGQGTTGELFF. V and J are TRBV5-1 and TRBJ2-2, with TRBD1 matching 10 bases. Looked up from germline, CDR1 is SGHRS and CDR2 is YFSETQ. The CDR3 runs to 17 residues. The J segment lost 4 bases and the V segment lost 0 bases, leaving 6 bases of the junction unmatched. Drawing the rest from reference TRBV5-1 and TRBJ2-2, the complete variable domain is KAGVTQTPRYLIKTRGQQVTLSCSPISGHRSVSWYQQTPGQGLQFLFEYFSETQRNKGNFPGRFSGRQFSNSRSEMNVSTLELGDSALYLCASSLDPGQGTTGELFFGEGSRLTVL.

This chain joins TRBV11-2 and TRBJ1-4; the match to TRBD1 covers 7 bases. CDR1 is SGHAT, CDR2 FQNNGV, per germline. The V gene end was trimmed by 2 bases and the J gene end by 7 bases; junction bases not matched to a gene: 10. The CDR3 has 16 residues. CDR3 protein: CASSLTSGTAIEKLFF. The CDR3 DNA is TGTGCCAGCAGCTTAACCTCCGGGACAGCTATTGAAAAACTGTTTTTT.

This sequence joins TRBV11-2 and TRBJ1-1; D is undetermined. The CDR3 extends over 14 amino acids. Germline CDR1 and CDR2: SGHAT and FQNNGV. V dropped 0 bases and J dropped 2 bases, with 7 bases sitting between them. CDR3 sequence reads: CASSLDGGNTEAFF. Here the CDR3 DNA reads TGTGCCAGCAGCTTAGATGGCGGTAACACTGAAGCTTTCTTT.

The chain uses TRBV10-3 and TRBJ2-1; the D is unclear. Trimming shortened V by 3 bases and J by 10 bases, and 10 bases separated the two germline ends. Germline loops: CDR1 ENHRY, CDR2 SYGVKD. The CDR3 contains 12 residues. CDR3 coding DNA: TGTGCCATCAGTGACTGGGCGAGGGAGCAGTTCTTC. Amino acid sequence: CAISDWAREQFF.

This clone has a handful of counts. The V call is TRBV11-3, the J call TRBJ1-1, with D perhaps matching TRBD1 (5 bases). Germline V gene lookup returns CDR1 SGHNT and CDR2 YENEEA. The V end lost 5 bases, the J end lost 8 bases, and 18 bases lay between the germline ends. The CDR3 runs 14 residues. The CDR3 nucleotides are TGTGCCAGCAGCGCTGACGGTGGGGCGGGCGAAGCTTTCTTT. It is translated as CASSADGGAGEAFF. The whole variable domain, filled in from reference TRBV11-3 and TRBJ1-1, reads EAGVVQSPRYKIIEKKQPVAFWCNPISGHNTLYWYLQNLGQGPELLIRYENEEAVDDSQLPKDRFSAERLKGVDSTLKIQPAELGDSAVYLCASSADGGAGEAFFGQGTRLTVV.

V is TRBV20-1 and J is TRBJ2-3; maybe TRBD2 (6 bases). Germline-derived CDR1 and CDR2 are DFQATT and SNEGSKA (reference sequence). V lost 3 bases, J lost 8 bases, and 9 bases lay in between. The CDR3 extends over 11 amino acids. The CDR3 DNA follows: TGCAGTGCTAGGACAGCGGGTACGCAGTATTTT. The encoded protein is CSARTAGTQYF.

The J gene is TRBJ2-3, the V gene TRBV11-1; tentative D call: TRBD2 (6 bases). The length of the CDR3 is 15 residues. The V end lost 10 bases, the J end lost 0 bases, and 17 bases lay between the germline ends. Germline V lookup: CDR1 SGHAT, CDR2 FQDESV (reference sequence). The CDR3 region is CATNPGLASTDTQYF. In DNA, the CDR3 is TGTGCCACGAATCCGGGACTTGCTAGCACAGATACGCAGTATTTT.

J is TRBJ2-5 and V is TRBV7-2; D ambiguous. The CDR3 contains 13 residues. Germline V gene sequence: CDR1 SGHTA, CDR2 FQGNSA. Trimming stripped 1 base from V and 5 bases from J, with 8 bases between. The CDR3 bases are TGTGCCAGCAGCTTAGAAGGGATGGAGACCCAGTACTTC. It codes for CASSLEGMETQYF. Supplemented by reference TRBV7-2 and TRBJ2-5, the full variable domain reads GAGVSQSPSNKVTEKGKDVELRCDPISGHTALYWYRQSLGQGLEFLIYFQGNSAPDKSGLPSDRFSAERTGGSVSTLTIQRTQQEDSAVYLCASSLEGMETQYFGPGTRLLVL.

This chain joins TRBV14 and TRBJ1-1; D remains ambiguous. Germline V lookup: CDR1 SGHDN, CDR2 FVKESK. Trimming shortened V by 1 base and J by 2 bases, and 5 bases separated the two germline ends. There are 13 residues in the CDR3. CDR3 coding DNA: TGTGCCAGCAGCCAAGGGGGAAACACTGAAGCTTTCTTT. This translates into CASSQGGNTEAFF.

V and J are TRBV7-2 and TRBJ2-7; D not certain. From germline, CDR1 is SGHTA and CDR2 FQGNSA. The CDR3 extends over 14 amino acids. Trimming took 2 bases from V and 2 from J, leaving 10 bases between them. CDR3 sequence: CASSLQYGPYEQYF. CDR3 nucleotide sequence: TGTGCCAGCAGCTTACAGTACGGTCCCTACGAGCAGTACTTC.

This clone was picked up one time. This sequence joins TRBV9 and TRBJ2-5, with D possibly matching TRBD1 (6 bases). The CDR3 loop spans 14 amino acids. The V end was cut by 3 bases, the J end by 2 bases, with 11 bases between. Germline CDR1 reads SGDLS; CDR2 reads YYNGEE. CDR3 nucleotides: TGTGCCAGCAGCGCCGGACAGATACAAGAGACCCAGTACTTC. Translation: CASSAGQIQETQYF.

This clone has only one observation. V and J are TRBV19 and TRBJ2-3; possibly TRBD2 for D (6 bases). The germline gives CDR1 LNHDA, CDR2 SQIVND (reference sequence). The CDR3 runs to 14 residues. Trimming took off 5 bases at V and 0 bases at J, with 9 bases between the two ends. The CDR3 coding sequence is TGTGCCAGTAGTCTAGCGATGAGCACAGATACGCAGTATTTT. Amino acid sequence: CASSLAMSTDTQYF.

This clone was counted a single time. The CDR3 DNA is TGTGCCAGCAGTCTCATGACGGGGTCTAACTATGGCTACACCTTC. Its translation: CASSLMTGSNYGYTF. J is TRBJ1-2 and V is TRBV28; no clear D gene. Germline V lookup: CDR1 MDHEN, CDR2 SYDVKM. The V and J ends lost 5 bases and 0 bases respectively, with 13 bases between them. The CDR3 has 15 amino acids.

This chain links TRBV6-1 with TRBJ2-6; no definite D call. The CDR3 sequence is 14 residues long. Trimming removed 10 bases from V and 0 bases from J, with 10 bases in between. Per germline, CDR1 MNHNS and CDR2 SASEGT. CDR3 protein: CAIQRISGANVLTF. CDR3 coding DNA: TGTGCCATACAACGAATCTCTGGGGCCAACGTCCTGACTTTC.

This chain uses TRBV30 with TRBJ2-7, with TRBD2 as a possible D gene (5 bases). The CDR3 length is 11 residues. The ends were cut back, 5 bases at V and 4 bases at J, with 9 bases in the middle. Germline values: CDR1 GTSNPN, CDR2 SVGIG (reference sequence). The CDR3 DNA follows: TGTGCCTGGGAGCGGAGGTACGAGCAGTACTTC. Translation gives CAWERRYEQYF.